This T cell receptor beta chain was sequenced in a study of blood T cell repertoires in COVID-19. Measured with immunoSEQ multiplex PCR; TCRdb has only the in-frame clones, and not every one. The sample carries around 200,000 clones, 85% to 90% recorded once. Each recovered donor of Cohort 3 presented with two negative PCRs, clearance, or symptom resolution. The CDR3 has 18 residues. In germline, CDR1 is LGHDT, CDR2 YNNKEL (reference sequence). The junction had 3 bases not matched to a gene; V was cut back by 1 base and J by 0 bases. Sequencing was performed on PBMCs or T cells enriched from blood (not recorded which). This sequence originates from a man between 25 and 39 years old who had recovered from COVID-19. J is TRBJ2-3 and V is TRBV3-1 (or the pseudogene TRBV3-2); 14 nucleotides agree with TRBD2. In nucleotides, the CDR3 is TGTGCCAGCAGCCAAGGGACTAGCGGGGGGAGGAGCACAGATACGCAGTATTTT. It encodes CASSQGTSGGRSTDTQYF.